This TCR beta chain came from a study of blood T cells in healthy people across ages. Worth noting for this clonotype: A much larger clone lies a single base off, so this may be a read error.

The CDR3 has 19 residues. Germline CDR1 is MNHEY and CDR2 is SVGEGT. Sample-barcoded 5' priming and a J-beta primer mix drove a second PCR of 7 to 11 cycles. TCRdb fed the 5' RACE reads into MiXCR, producing one record per CDR3 protein. The data contain around 780,000 distinct CDR3 sequences, roughly 50% of them singletons. The source is a man aged 40-49 years in good health. The sequenced sample was blood. V gene TRBV6-2 or TRBV6-3 combines with J gene TRBJ2-1; D is perhaps TRBD2 (6 bases). CDR3 region: CASSYSRWLADYSSNEQFF. CDR3 nucleotide sequence: TGTGCCAGCAGTTACTCGAGGTGGTTAGCGGACTACTCCTCCAATGAGCAGTTCTTC.